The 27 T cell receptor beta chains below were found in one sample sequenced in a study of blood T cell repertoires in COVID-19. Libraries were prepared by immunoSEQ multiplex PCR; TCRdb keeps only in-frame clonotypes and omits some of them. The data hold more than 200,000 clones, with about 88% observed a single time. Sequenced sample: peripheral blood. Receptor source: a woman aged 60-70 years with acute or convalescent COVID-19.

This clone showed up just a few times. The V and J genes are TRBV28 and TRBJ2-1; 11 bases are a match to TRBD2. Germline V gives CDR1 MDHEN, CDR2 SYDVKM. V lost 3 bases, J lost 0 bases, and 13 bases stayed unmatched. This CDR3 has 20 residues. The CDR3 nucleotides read TGTGCCAGCAGTTTCTGGAGGGTAGCGGGAGGGGTGGCCTCCTACAATGAGCAGTTCTTC. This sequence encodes CASSFWRVAGGVASYNEQFF.

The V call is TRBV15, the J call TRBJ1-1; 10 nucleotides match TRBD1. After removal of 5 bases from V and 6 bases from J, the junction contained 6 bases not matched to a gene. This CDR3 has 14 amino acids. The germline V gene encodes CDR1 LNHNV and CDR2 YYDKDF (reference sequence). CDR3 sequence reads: CATSLGQGLAEAFF. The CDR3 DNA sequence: TGTGCCACCAGCCTGGGACAGGGGCTGGCTGAAGCTTTCTTT.

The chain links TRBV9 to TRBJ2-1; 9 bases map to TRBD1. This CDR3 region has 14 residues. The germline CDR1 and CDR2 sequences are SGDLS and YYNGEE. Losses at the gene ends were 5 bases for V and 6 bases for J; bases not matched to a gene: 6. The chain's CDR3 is CASRPGQGPNEQFF. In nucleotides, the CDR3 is TGTGCCAGCAGGCCGGGACAGGGTCCCAATGAGCAGTTCTTC.

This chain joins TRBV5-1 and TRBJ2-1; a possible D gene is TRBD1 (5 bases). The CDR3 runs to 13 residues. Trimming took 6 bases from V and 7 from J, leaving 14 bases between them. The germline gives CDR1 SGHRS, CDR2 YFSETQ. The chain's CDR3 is CASTLRGVNEQFF. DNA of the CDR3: TGCGCCAGCACCCTTAGGGGTGTAAATGAGCAGTTCTTC.

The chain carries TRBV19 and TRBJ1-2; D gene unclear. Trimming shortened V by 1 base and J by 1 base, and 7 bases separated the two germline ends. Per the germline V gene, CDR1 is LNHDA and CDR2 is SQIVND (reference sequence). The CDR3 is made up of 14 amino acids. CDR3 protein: CASSIGFGNYGYTF. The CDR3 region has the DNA TGTGCCAGTAGTATAGGATTCGGTAACTATGGCTACACCTTC. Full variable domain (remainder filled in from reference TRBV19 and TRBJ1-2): DGGITQSPKYLFRKEGQNVTLSCEQNLNHDAMYWYRQDPGQGLRLIYYSQIVNDFQKGDIAEGYSVSREKKESFPLTVTSAQKNPTAFYLCASSIGFGNYGYTFGSGTRLTVV.

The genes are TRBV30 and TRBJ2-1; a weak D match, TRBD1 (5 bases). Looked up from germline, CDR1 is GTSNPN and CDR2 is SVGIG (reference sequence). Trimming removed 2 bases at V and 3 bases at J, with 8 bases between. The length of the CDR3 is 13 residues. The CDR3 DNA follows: TGTGCCTGGAGTATGGGGCTCTACAATGAGCAGTTCTTC. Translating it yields CAWSMGLYNEQFF.

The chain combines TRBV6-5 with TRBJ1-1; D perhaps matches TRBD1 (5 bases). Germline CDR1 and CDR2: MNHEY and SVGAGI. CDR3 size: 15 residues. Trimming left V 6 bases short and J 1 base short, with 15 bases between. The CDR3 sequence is CASSPTWGTNTEAFF. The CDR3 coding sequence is TGTGCCAGCAGCCCCACCTGGGGCACGAACACTGAAGCTTTCTTT.

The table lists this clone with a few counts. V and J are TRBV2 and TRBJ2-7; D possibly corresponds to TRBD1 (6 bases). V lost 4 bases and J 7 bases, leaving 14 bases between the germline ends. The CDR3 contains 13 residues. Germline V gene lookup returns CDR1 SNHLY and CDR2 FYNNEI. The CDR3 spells CASSARGHTEQYF. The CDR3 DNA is TGTGCCAGCAGTGCCCGGGGACACACTGAGCAGTACTTC.

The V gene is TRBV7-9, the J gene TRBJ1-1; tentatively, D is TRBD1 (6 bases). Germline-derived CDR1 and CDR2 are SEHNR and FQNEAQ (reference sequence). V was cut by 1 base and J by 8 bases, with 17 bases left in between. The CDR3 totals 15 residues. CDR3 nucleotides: TGTGCCAGCAGCTTAGGCGGGGGGCGGGCCTCCGAAGCTTTCTTT. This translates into CASSLGGGRASEAFF. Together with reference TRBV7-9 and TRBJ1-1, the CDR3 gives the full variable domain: DTGVSQNPRHKITKRGQNVTFRCDPISEHNRLYWYRQTLGQGPEFLTYFQNEAQLEKSRLLSDRFSAERPKGSFSTLEIQRTEQGDSAMYLCASSLGGGRASEAFFGQGTRLTVV.

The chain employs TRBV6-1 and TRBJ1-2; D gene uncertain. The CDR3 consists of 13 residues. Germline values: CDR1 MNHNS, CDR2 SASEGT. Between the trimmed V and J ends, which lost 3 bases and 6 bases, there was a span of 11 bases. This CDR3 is CASSDVGIDGYTF. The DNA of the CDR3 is TGTGCCAGCAGTGACGTCGGGATAGATGGCTACACCTTC.

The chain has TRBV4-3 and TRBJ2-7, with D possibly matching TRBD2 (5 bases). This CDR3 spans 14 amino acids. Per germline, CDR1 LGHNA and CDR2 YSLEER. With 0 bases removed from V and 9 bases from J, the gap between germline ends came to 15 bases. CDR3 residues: CASSQDLAGVRQYF. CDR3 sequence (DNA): TGCGCCAGCAGCCAAGATTTGGCCGGGGTACGGCAGTACTTC.

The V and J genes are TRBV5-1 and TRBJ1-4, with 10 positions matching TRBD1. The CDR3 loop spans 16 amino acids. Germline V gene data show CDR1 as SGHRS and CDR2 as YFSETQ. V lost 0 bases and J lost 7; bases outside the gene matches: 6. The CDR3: CASSLGQGAYGEKLFF. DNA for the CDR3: TGCGCCAGCAGCTTGGGACAGGGGGCGTACGGTGAAAAACTGTTTTTT.

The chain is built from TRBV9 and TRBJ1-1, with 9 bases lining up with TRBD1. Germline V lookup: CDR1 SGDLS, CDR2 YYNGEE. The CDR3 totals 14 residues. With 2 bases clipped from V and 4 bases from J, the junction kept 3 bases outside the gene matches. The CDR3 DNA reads TGTGCCAGCAGCGTGACAGGGGGGGCCACTGAAGCTTTCTTT. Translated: CASSVTGGATEAFF.

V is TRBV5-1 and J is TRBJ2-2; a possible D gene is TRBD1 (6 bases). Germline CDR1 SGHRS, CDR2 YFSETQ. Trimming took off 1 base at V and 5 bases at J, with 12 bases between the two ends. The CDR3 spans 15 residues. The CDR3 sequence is CASSLTRGDTGELFF. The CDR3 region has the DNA TGCGCCAGCAGCTTGACCAGGGGCGATACCGGGGAGCTGTTTTTT.

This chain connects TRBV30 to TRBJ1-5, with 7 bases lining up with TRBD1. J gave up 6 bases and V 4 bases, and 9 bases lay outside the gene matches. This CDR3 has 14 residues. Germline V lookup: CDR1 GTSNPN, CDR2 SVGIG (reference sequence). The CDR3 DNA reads TGTGCCTGGACCGAGACAGGGCTGGGTCAGCCCCAGCATTTT. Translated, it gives CAWTETGLGQPQHF.

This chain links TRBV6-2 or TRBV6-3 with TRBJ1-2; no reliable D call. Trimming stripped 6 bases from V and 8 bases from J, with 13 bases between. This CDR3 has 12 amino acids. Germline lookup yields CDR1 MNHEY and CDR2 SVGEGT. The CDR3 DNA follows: TGTGCCAGCAGCCCCGCTATTTGGGGCTACACCTTC. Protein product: CASSPAIWGYTF.

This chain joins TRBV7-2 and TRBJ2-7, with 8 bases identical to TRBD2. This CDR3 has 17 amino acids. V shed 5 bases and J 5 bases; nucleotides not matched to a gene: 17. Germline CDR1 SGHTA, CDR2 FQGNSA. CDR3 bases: TGTGCCAGCAGCCTGCCATATTCCGGGACTAGGATCCACGAGCAGTACTTC. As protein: CASSLPYSGTRIHEQYF.

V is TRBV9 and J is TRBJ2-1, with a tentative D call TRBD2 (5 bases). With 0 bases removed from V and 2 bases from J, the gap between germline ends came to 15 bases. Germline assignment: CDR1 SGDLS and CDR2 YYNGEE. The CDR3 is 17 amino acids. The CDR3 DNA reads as TGTGCCAGCAGCGTAGCCCCTGACTGGGAGACCTACAATGAGCAGTTCTTC. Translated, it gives CASSVAPDWETYNEQFF.

The CDR3 loop is CASSRDSSLTGYTF. The CDR3 nucleotides read TGTGCCAGCAGCCGGGACAGCTCGCTTACCGGCTACACCTTC. This chain uses TRBV5-4 with TRBJ1-2, with 7 bases that match TRBD1. Germline V gene lookup returns CDR1 SGHNT and CDR2 YYREEE (reference sequence). This CDR3 region has 14 residues. Germline trimming cut 4 bases from V and 8 bases from J; bases unmatched to any gene: 11.

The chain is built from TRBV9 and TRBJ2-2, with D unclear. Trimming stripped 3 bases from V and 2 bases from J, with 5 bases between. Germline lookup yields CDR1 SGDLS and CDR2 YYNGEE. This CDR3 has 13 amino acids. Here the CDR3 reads CASSAYNTGELFF. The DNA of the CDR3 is TGTGCCAGCAGCGCCTATAACACCGGGGAGCTGTTTTTT.

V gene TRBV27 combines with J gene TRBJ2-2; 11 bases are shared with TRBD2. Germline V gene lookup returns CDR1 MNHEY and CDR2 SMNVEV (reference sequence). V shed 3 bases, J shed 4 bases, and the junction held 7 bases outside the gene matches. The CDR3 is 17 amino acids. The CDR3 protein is CASSFIAGGPRTGELFF. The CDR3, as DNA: TGTGCCAGCAGTTTTATAGCGGGAGGGCCTCGCACCGGGGAGCTGTTTTTT.

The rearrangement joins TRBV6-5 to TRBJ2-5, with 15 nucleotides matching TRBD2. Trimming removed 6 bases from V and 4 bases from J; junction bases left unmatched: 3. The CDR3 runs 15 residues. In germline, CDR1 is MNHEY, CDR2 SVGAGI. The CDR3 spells CASRGLAGGSETQYF. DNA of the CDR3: TGTGCCAGCAGGGGACTAGCGGGGGGTTCAGAGACCCAGTACTTC.

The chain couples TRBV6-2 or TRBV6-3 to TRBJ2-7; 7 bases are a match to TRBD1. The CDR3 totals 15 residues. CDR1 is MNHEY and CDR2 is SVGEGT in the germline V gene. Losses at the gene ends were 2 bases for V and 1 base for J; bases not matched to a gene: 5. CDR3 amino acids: CASSYMGTASYEQYF. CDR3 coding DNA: TGTGCCAGCAGTTACATGGGGACAGCGTCCTACGAGCAGTACTTC.

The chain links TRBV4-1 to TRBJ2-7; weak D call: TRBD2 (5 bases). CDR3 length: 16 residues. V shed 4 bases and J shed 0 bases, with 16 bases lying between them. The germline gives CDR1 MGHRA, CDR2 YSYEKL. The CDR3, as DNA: TGCGCCAGCAGCCTCAAAGGTCCGGGGAGCTCCTACGAGCAGTACTTC. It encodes CASSLKGPGSSYEQYF.

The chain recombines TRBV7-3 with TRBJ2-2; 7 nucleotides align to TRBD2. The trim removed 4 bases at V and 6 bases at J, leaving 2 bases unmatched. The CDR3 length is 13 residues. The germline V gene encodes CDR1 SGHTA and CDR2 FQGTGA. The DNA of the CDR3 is TGTGCCAGCAGCTCTCGGGAGGCCGGGGAGCTGTTTTTT. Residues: CASSSREAGELFF.

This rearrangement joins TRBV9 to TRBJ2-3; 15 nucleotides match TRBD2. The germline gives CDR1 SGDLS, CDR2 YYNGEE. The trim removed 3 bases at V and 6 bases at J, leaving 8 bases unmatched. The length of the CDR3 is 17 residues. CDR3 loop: CASSGTSGRAGVDTQYF. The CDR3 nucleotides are TGTGCCAGCAGCGGGACTAGCGGGAGGGCCGGTGTGGATACGCAGTATTTT.

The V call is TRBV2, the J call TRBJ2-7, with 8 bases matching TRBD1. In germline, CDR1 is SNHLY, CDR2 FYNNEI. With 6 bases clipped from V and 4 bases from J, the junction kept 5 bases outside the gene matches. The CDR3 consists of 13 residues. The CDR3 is CASSRDRTYEQYF. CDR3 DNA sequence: TGTGCCAGCAGCCGGGACAGGACATACGAGCAGTACTTC.